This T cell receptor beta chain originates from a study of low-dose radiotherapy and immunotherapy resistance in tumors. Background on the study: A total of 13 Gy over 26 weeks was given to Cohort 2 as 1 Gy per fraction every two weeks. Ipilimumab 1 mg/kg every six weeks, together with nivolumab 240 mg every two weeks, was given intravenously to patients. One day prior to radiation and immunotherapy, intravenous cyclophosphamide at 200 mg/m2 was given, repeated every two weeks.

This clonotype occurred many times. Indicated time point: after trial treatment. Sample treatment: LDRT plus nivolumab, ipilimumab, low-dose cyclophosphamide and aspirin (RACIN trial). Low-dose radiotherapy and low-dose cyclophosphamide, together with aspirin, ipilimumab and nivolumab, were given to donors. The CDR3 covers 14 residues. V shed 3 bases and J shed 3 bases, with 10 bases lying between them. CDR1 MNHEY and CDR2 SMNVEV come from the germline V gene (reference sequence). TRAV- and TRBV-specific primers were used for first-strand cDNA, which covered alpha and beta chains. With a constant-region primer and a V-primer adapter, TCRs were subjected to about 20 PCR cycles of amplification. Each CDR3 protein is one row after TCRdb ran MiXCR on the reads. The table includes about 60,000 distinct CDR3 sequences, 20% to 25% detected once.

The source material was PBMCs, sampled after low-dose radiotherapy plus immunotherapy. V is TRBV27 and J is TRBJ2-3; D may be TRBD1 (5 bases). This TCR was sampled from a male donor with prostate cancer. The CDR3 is CASSLGRVTDTQYF. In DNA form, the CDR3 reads TGTGCCAGCAGTTTGGGCAGGGTGACAGATACGCAGTATTTT.